These 29 T cell receptor beta chains originate from one sample sequenced in a study of monozygotic twins with inflammatory bowel disease. Following a re-call of the 5' RACE reads, TCRdb has one entry per CDR3 protein and lacks DNA. The sample data list 420,000 or so distinct CDR3 sequences. Sequencing was done on a sample of blood. The receptors here all came from a human donor with ulcerative colitis or Crohn's disease, or a healthy co-twin of an affected twin (not recorded which).

This chain links TRBV5-1 with TRBJ2-5; TCRdb's assignment of TRBD2 cannot be checked, as there is no DNA. The germline CDR1 and CDR2 sequences are SGHRS and YFSETQ. The CDR3 has 16 residues. CDR3 amino acids: CASSAGQRGSQETQYF.

This rearrangement joins TRBV7-2 to TRBJ2-1; lacking DNA, the TRBD1 call made by TCRdb goes unchecked. The CDR3 sequence is 17 residues long. The V gene's germline CDR1 is SGHTA and CDR2 FQGNSA. CDR3 amino acids: CASSPVGRWTTGDEQFF.

This chain joins TRBV12-3 or TRBV12-4 and TRBJ2-7; TCRdb's D call of TRBD1 is untestable without DNA. The CDR3 has 15 amino acids. Here the CDR3 reads CASSFLDRGSYEQYF.

The CDR3 sequence is CASDTGQPRISGNTIYF. The rearrangement uses TRBV12-3 or TRBV12-4 and TRBJ1-3; TCRdb returns TRBD1, unconfirmable since there is no DNA. The length of the CDR3 is 17 residues.

The chain combines TRBV3-1 with TRBJ1-4. Germline V lookup: CDR1 LGHDT, CDR2 YNNKEL (reference sequence). This CDR3 contains 14 residues. CDR3 amino acids: CASSQGFLNEKLFF.

V gene TRBV30 combines with J gene TRBJ1-1; TCRdb's D gene call, TRBD1, goes unchecked for lack of DNA. Germline lookup yields CDR1 GTSNPN and CDR2 SVGIG (reference sequence). This CDR3 is 15 amino acids long. The CDR3: CAWSVPLRTGGAAFF.

The chain links TRBV13 to TRBJ1-2. Looked up from germline, CDR1 is PRHDT and CDR2 is FYEKMQ (reference sequence). The CDR3 covers 13 residues. The CDR3 region is CASSLVSFYGYTF. Using reference TRBV13 and TRBJ1-2 for the parts outside the CDR3, the full variable domain is AAGVIQSPRHLIKEKRETATLKCYPIPRHDTVYWYQQGPGQDPQFLISFYEKMQSDKGSIPDRFSAQQFSDYHSELNMSSLELGDSALYFCASSLVSFYGYTFGSGTRLTVV.

The chain recombines TRBV5-1 with TRBJ2-7; TCRdb gives TRBD1 as the D gene, but with no DNA this cannot be confirmed. Germline-derived CDR1 and CDR2 are SGHRS and YFSETQ. The CDR3 covers 11 residues. The CDR3 here is CATGGGYEQYF.

J is TRBJ1-2 and V is TRBV20-1; the D call from TCRdb, TRBD1, cannot be confirmed without DNA. This CDR3 comprises 15 residues. The germline V gene has CDR1 DFQATT and CDR2 SNEGSKA (reference sequence). CDR3 sequence reads: CSAPSGGGVNYGYTF.

The chain joins TRBV5-6 to TRBJ2-7; TCRdb's D gene call, TRBD1, goes unchecked for lack of DNA. The CDR3 consists of 12 residues. Germline loops: CDR1 SGHDT, CDR2 YYEEEE. The CDR3 sequence is CASSRDRFEQYF.

V usage is TRBV27 and J usage is TRBJ2-3; TCRdb gives TRBD1 as the D gene, but with no DNA this cannot be confirmed. The length of the CDR3 is 15 residues. Germline CDR1 is MNHEY and CDR2 is SMNVEV (reference sequence). The CDR3 sequence is CASSFAGSFTDTQYF.

This sequence joins TRBV27 and TRBJ2-2; TCRdb designates TRBD2, a call that cannot be tested without DNA. Per the germline V gene, CDR1 is MNHEY and CDR2 is SMNVEV (reference sequence). This CDR3 spans 16 amino acids. CDR3 in amino acids: CASSHSSGTSYGELFF.

The V and J genes are TRBV4-3 and TRBJ1-1. Germline CDR1 and CDR2: LGHNA and YSLEER. This CDR3 is built from 14 residues. The CDR3 spells CASSQDMTAPEAFF.

The J gene is TRBJ2-7, the V gene TRBV4-1; TCRdb picks TRBD1, but there is no DNA to check that call. Germline loops: CDR1 MGHRA, CDR2 YSYEKL. This CDR3 is 14 amino acids long. The CDR3 sequence is CASSRRDGLYEQYF.

The rearrangement uses TRBV2 and TRBJ2-7. The CDR3 contains 12 residues. Germline V gene data show CDR1 as SNHLY and CDR2 as FYNNEI. CDR3: CASSESRREQYF.

This chain links TRBV7-2 with TRBJ2-4; TCRdb names TRBD1, which stays unverified in the absence of DNA. Germline CDR1 reads SGHTA; CDR2 reads FQGNSA. The CDR3 runs to 15 residues. The CDR3 region is CASRPSTGGAGIQYF.

The V gene is TRBV28, the J gene TRBJ1-1. CDR1 and CDR2 from the germline V gene are MDHEN and SYDVKM. This CDR3 contains 16 residues. CDR3 sequence: CASSLFAGGRNTEAFF.

The rearrangement links TRBV7-2 to TRBJ1-1; TCRdb's assignment of TRBD1 cannot be checked, as there is no DNA. CDR3 length: 14 amino acids. Per germline, CDR1 SGHTA and CDR2 FQGNSA. CDR3 amino acids: CASRDRGQNTEAFF.

This chain's CDR3 is CATSLRGGQTDTQYF. The chain links TRBV5-4 to TRBJ2-3; without DNA, the TCRdb call of TRBD2 cannot be checked. The CDR3 is 15 residues long. In germline, CDR1 is SGHNT, CDR2 YYREEE (reference sequence).

The genes are TRBV6-2 or TRBV6-3 and TRBJ1-5; TCRdb lists TRBD1, though no DNA is available to test this call. This CDR3 has 20 residues. Germline V gene lookup returns CDR1 MNHEY and CDR2 SVGEGT. The CDR3 reads CASSVYTGQERGYSNQPQHF.

The genes are TRBV27 and TRBJ2-3. This CDR3 contains 13 residues. The germline V gene has CDR1 MNHEY and CDR2 SMNVEV (reference sequence). The CDR3 sequence: CASSLRYTDTQYF.

The chain carries TRBV18 and TRBJ1-5; TCRdb names TRBD1, which stays unverified in the absence of DNA. CDR1 and CDR2 from the germline V gene are KGHSH and LQKENI. The CDR3 has 16 residues. CDR3: CASSPERDSLHQPQHF.

This sequence joins TRBV9 and TRBJ1-2. The CDR3 runs 16 residues. The germline V gene encodes CDR1 SGDLS and CDR2 YYNGEE. The CDR3 reads CASSVETGSTSHGYTF.

The V gene is TRBV7-9, the J gene TRBJ2-7; TCRdb's assignment of TRBD1 cannot be checked, as there is no DNA. The CDR3 has 14 residues. Per germline, CDR1 SEHNR and CDR2 FQNEAQ (reference sequence). CDR3 sequence: CASSVPGQGYEQYF.

The rearrangement uses TRBV11-2 and TRBJ2-7. Germline V CDR1 and CDR2: SGHAT, FQNNGV. The CDR3 is made up of 14 amino acids. This chain's CDR3 is CASSLQLIRYEQYF. The entire variable domain, with the rest obtained from reference TRBV11-2 and TRBJ2-7, is as follows: EAGVAQSPRYKIIEKRQSVAFWCNPISGHATLYWYQQILGQGPKLLIQFQNNGVVDDSQLPKDRFSAERLKGVDSTLKIQPAKLEDSAVYLCASSLQLIRYEQYFGPGTRLTVT.

The gene calls are TRBV5-1 and TRBJ2-1; lacking DNA, the TRBD2 call made by TCRdb goes unchecked. The CDR3 contains 17 residues. Per the germline V gene, CDR1 is SGHRS and CDR2 is YFSETQ. The CDR3 loop is CASSRILLLREDNEQFF.

The genes are TRBV27 and TRBJ2-7; TCRdb's D call of TRBD1 is untestable without DNA. Per the germline V gene, CDR1 is MNHEY and CDR2 is SMNVEV (reference sequence). The CDR3 runs to 15 residues. The chain's CDR3 is CASTSGQGISYEQYF.

The V call is TRBV30, the J call TRBJ2-3. This CDR3 has 14 amino acids. The germline V gene encodes CDR1 GTSNPN and CDR2 SVGIG (reference sequence). Here the CDR3 reads CAWKGMASGDTQYF.

The rearrangement links TRBV3-1 to TRBJ2-1. This CDR3 comprises 16 residues. CDR1 and CDR2 (germline): LGHDT, YNNKEL (reference sequence). Here the CDR3 reads CASSPTVPRSYNEQFF.